This TCR beta chain was retrieved from a study of blood T cells in healthy people across ages. Primers used in a second PCR of about 6 to 11 cycles were a sample-barcoded 5' primer and a J-beta primer mix. Every cDNA was tagged by a template-switch adaptor with 12 random nucleotides. TCRdb re-analysed the 5' RACE reads in MiXCR, keeping a single row per CDR3 protein. The table lists almost 300,000 distinct CDR3 sequences, around 27% of them singletons, with about 30% in the top ten. This clonotype has just a few counts. The germline V gene has CDR1 MDHEN and CDR2 SYDVKM. This CDR3 region has 14 residues. The V gene lost 1 base and the J gene lost 6 bases, with 11 bases spanning the gap.

Sequenced material: blood. The genes are TRBV28 and TRBJ2-3; TRBD1 is a possible D gene (5 bases). This TCR was recovered from a woman between 70 and 85 years old in good health. The chain's CDR3 is CASSLLQGPDTQYF. CDR3 in DNA: TGTGCCAGCAGTTTATTGCAGGGCCCCGATACGCAGTATTTT. The full variable domain, in which reference TRBV28 and TRBJ2-3 provide the parts outside the CDR3, is DVKVTQSSRYLVKRTGEKVFLECVQDMDHENMFWYRQDPGLGLRLIYFSYDVKMKEKGDIPEGYSVSREKKERFSLILESASTNQTSMYLCASSLLQGPDTQYFGPGTRLTVL.